This TCR beta chain was captured in a study of cytomegalovirus exposure and HLA in healthy donors. PCR used 60 Vbeta primers and 13 Jbeta primers. TCRdb keeps only in-frame clones here, not all; method: immunoSEQ multiplex PCR. The sample yields about 150,000 clones, about 82% seen once. CDR1 SGHTA and CDR2 FQGTGA come from the germline V gene. CDR3 size: 15 residues. Deletions cut 5 bases from V and 5 bases from J, with 15 bases between. Sequenced sample: PBMCs. J is TRBJ2-2 and V is TRBV7-3; possibly TRBD2 for D (5 bases). This receptor was obtained from a male donor in good health and CMV-seronegative. Here the CDR3 DNA reads TGTGCCAGCAGCCCCGGGGTCCTTGGAACCGGGGAGCTGTTTTTT. Its protein product is CASSPGVLGTGELFF.